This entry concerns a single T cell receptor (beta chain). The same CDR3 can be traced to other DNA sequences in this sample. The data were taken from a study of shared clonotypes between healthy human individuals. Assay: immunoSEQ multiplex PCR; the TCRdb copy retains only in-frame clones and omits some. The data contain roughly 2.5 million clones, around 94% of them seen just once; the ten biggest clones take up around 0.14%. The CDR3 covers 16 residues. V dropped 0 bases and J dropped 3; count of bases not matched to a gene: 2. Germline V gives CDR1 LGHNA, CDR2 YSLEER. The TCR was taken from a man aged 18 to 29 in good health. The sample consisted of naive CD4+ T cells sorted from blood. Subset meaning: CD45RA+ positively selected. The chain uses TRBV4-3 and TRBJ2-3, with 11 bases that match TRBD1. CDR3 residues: CASSQDWDRGTDTQYF. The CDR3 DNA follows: TGCGCCAGCAGCCAAGATTGGGACAGGGGGACAGATACGCAGTATTTT.